A selection of T cell receptor beta chains follows, all from one sample in a study of Graves' ophthalmopathy and Graves' hyperthyroidism. TCRdb reprocessed the multiplex PCR reads with MiXCR, giving one entry per CDR3 protein. The table records about 620,000 distinct CDR3 sequences, 22% of them present only once. Sequenced: peripheral blood. Receptor source: a woman under 30 with stable Graves' hyperthyroidism. Some clones in this sample may be carry-over from other donors' samples. Both conserved end residues are part of each CDR3. The order of the fields is D gene, J gene, V gene, clone size, CDR3 DNA, CDR3 protein. The D gene is left open where the match is weak. Clone size is shown for a subset of rows, as once, few, many or a class of expanded clone.

>.|TRBJ2-2|TRBV12-5|few
TGTGCTAGTGGTTTGGTAATCGGGGGAGGAGGCCCCGGGGAGCTGTTTTTT
CASGLVIGGGGPGELFF
>.|TRBJ1-1|TRBV6-1|many
TGTGCCAGCAGCTCCCTCGGGCAGACGAACACTGAAGCTTTCTTT
CASSSLGQTNTEAFF
>.|TRBJ1-1|TRBV20-1|many
TGCAGTGCTAGGGAACCGGGGTACACTGAAGCTTTCTTT
CSAREPGYTEAFF
>.|TRBJ2-7|TRBV9|many
TGTGCCAGCAGCGTAGAAGGGACCAGCTCCTACGAGCAGTACTTC
CASSVEGTSSYEQYF
>.|TRBJ2-7|TRBV6-2/TRBV6-3|.
TGTGCCAGCAGTTCGGACGGCCTCTCCTACGAGCAGTACTTC
CASSSDGLSYEQYF
>.|TRBJ1-2|TRBV14|many
TGTGCCAGCAGCTCCGACAGGAGCTATGGCTACACCTTC
CASSSDRSYGYTF
>TRBD2|TRBJ2-5|TRBV2|many
TGTGCCAGCAGTGTCTCCTCTAGCGGGGGGGAGATAGAGACCCAGTACTTC
CASSVSSSGGEIETQYF
>.|TRBJ1-6|TRBV2|many
TGTGCCAGCAAGGGTGAGGGCGCCTCACCCCTCCACTTT
CASKGEGASPLHF
>TRBD1|TRBJ1-5|TRBV19|many
TGTGCCAGTAGTATTGGGACAGGATACAATCAGCCCCAGCATTTT
CASSIGTGYNQPQHF
>.|TRBJ1-1|TRBV6-1|many
TGTGCCAGCATGAGGGGACGTACGTGGGCTTTCTTT
CASMRGRTWAFF
>TRBD1|TRBJ1-6|TRBV7-2|many
TGTGCCAGCAGCCCATCGACAGGGGTGAGCTCACCCCTCCACTTT
CASSPSTGVSSPLHF
>TRBD2|TRBJ2-1|TRBV12-5|once
TGTGCTAGTGGTTTGTACCTAGCGGGGGGGAGCTCCTACAATGAGCAGTTCTTC
CASGLYLAGGSSYNEQFF
>TRBD1|TRBJ1-6|TRBV6-1|.
TGTGCCAGCAGTCGGACAGGGCGGGATTCACCCCTCCACTTT
CASSRTGRDSPLHF
>TRBD1|TRBJ1-2|TRBV6-5|many
TGTGCCAGCAGTTACCTAGCCCGACAGGGAGGGGGTTATGGCTACACCTTC
CASSYLARQGGGYGYTF
>.|TRBJ2-7|TRBV29-1|many
TGCAGCGTTGCTTGGCAGGGGAGCTCCTACGAGCAGTACTTC
CSVAWQGSSYEQYF
>TRBD1|TRBJ1-2|TRBV6-5|.
TGTGCCAGCAGTTACCGAGGGACAGGGAACTATGGCTACACCTTC
CASSYRGTGNYGYTF
>.|TRBJ2-2|TRBV7-3|many
TGTGCCAGCAGCTTAAGTCTGCAGGGCCAGCTGTTTTTT
CASSLSLQGQLFF
>.|TRBJ1-2|TRBV6-1|.
TGTGCCAGCAGCCCCGTTGAGTTCGTCTCGGGCTACACCTTC
CASSPVEFVSGYTF
>.|TRBJ2-2|TRBV7-2|many
TGTGCCAACGCCAGGGGCGGGGGCACCGGGGAGCTGTTTTTT
CANARGGGTGELFF
>.|TRBJ2-7|TRBV7-2|.
TGTGCCAGCAGTAGGTTAATCACAGCTGAATACGAGCAGTACTTC
CASSRLITAEYEQYF
>.|TRBJ1-5|TRBV4-1|many
TGCGCCAGCAGCCATTCGGGGAATAGCAATCAGCCCCAGCATTTT
CASSHSGNSNQPQHF
>TRBD1|TRBJ1-1|TRBV6-1|few
TGTGCCAGCAGTAGAAGTTCAGGGGGATCTGAAGCTTTCTTT
CASSRSSGGSEAFF
>.|TRBJ1-1|TRBV5-1|many
TGCGCCAGCAAGGAGGGCTCAGTGAACACTGAAGCTTTCTTT
CASKEGSVNTEAFF
>TRBD2|TRBJ2-7|TRBV25-1|many
TGTGCCAGCAGTGAATCGACTAGCGGACTATCCTACGAGCAGTACTTC
CASSESTSGLSYEQYF
>.|TRBJ1-5|TRBV30|.
TGTGCCTGGAGTCAGCAGGCTAATCAGCCCCAGCATTTT
CAWSQQANQPQHF
>TRBD1|TRBJ1-2|TRBV5-1|.
TGCGCCAGCAGCTTCTCTTCGGGACAGGGTGAAGGCTACACCTTC
CASSFSSGQGEGYTF
>.|TRBJ2-2|TRBV12-5|many
TGTGCTAGTGGTTTAACGGGGTTCACCGGGGAGCTGTTTTTT
CASGLTGFTGELFF
>TRBD1|TRBJ1-2|TRBV11-1|many
TGTGCCAGCAGCAAGCCGGGACAGGCGAACTATGGCTACACCTTC
CASSKPGQANYGYTF
>.|TRBJ1-5|TRBV19|many
TGTGCCAGTAGTATACAGGACAGTTTACAGCCCCAGCATTTT
CASSIQDSLQPQHF
>.|TRBJ1-5|TRBV6-1|many
TGTGCCAGCACCGACGGCAATCAGCCCCAGCATTTT
CASTDGNQPQHF
>.|TRBJ1-2|TRBV6-1|.
TGTGCCAGCAGGCCCCCGGGGCTTTACTATGGCTACACCTTC
CASRPPGLYYGYTF
>.|TRBJ1-5|TRBV12-3/TRBV12-4|many
TGTGCCAGCAGTTCTCCGGCCTCGGACGGGTACCAGCATTTT
CASSSPASDGYQHF
>.|TRBJ2-2|TRBV6-1|many
TGTGCCAGCAGTGAAGGAAAGGCGTATAGGGCCGGGGAGCTGTTTTTT
CASSEGKAYRAGELFF
>.|TRBJ1-1|TRBV6-2/TRBV6-3|many
TGTGCCAGCAAAGTTGGAGGGGGTATCACTGAAGCTTTCTTT
CASKVGGGITEAFF
>TRBD1|TRBJ2-7|TRBV27|many
TGTGCCAGCAGTGGAAGGACAGGAGAGGGCCACGAGCAGTACTTC
CASSGRTGEGHEQYF
>TRBD1|TRBJ2-1|TRBV27|many
TGTGCCAGCGCCCAGTCCTGGACAGGGTCCAATGAGCAGTTCTTC
CASAQSWTGSNEQFF
>.|TRBJ1-1|TRBV29-1|many
TGCAGCGTTGTCAGAGGCGGCATGAACACTGAAGCTTTCTTT
CSVVRGGMNTEAFF
>.|TRBJ2-7|TRBV19|.
TGTGCCAGTAGTATTGAGACAGGCTACGAGCAGTACTTC
CASSIETGYEQYF
>.|TRBJ1-1|TRBV5-4|many
TGTGCCAGCAGCCACCCGACAGAGACCGACACTGAAGCTTTCTTT
CASSHPTETDTEAFF
>TRBD2|TRBJ2-5|TRBV6-5|.
TGTGCCAGCAGTTACTTCCCTAGCGGCCAAGAGACCCAGTACTTC
CASSYFPSGQETQYF
>.|TRBJ2-6|TRBV20-1|.
TGCAGTGCCCCCGAGGTCTCCCTCTCTGGGGCCAACGTCCTGACTTTC
CSAPEVSLSGANVLTF
>TRBD2|TRBJ2-7|TRBV7-2|.
TGTGCCAGCAGCCGGTATAGCGGGGGGACTGGGGAGCAGTACTTC
CASSRYSGGTGEQYF
>TRBD2|TRBJ2-5|TRBV12-3/TRBV12-4|.
TGTGCCAGCAGCACCACTAGCGGGAGATTACAAGAGACCCAGTACTTC
CASSTTSGRLQETQYF
>TRBD1|TRBJ1-4|TRBV10-3|many
TGTGCCATCAGTGAGAGAGGGGGCGGGGAAAAACTGTTTTTT
CAISERGGGEKLFF
>.|TRBJ1-5|TRBV25-1|many
TGTGCCAGCAACCTATGGGCTACAGGGCGCAATCAGCCCCAGCATTTT
CASNLWATGRNQPQHF
>TRBD1|TRBJ2-7|TRBV6-1|many
TGTGCCAGCACTCTCGGGACAGGGGGCCCCTACGAGCAGTACTTC
CASTLGTGGPYEQYF
>TRBD1|TRBJ2-2|TRBV20-1|few
TGCAGTGCTAGCGGGACAGGGACCGGGGAGCTGTTTTTT
CSASGTGTGELFF
>.|TRBJ1-2|TRBV14|many
TGTGCCAGCAGCTCCTACAGGGCGTATGGCGGCTACACCTTC
CASSSYRAYGGYTF
>TRBD1|TRBJ2-4|TRBV27|many
TGTGCCAGCAGTTTATCCGGACAGGGGGCGCATTCCCGCCAAAACATTCAGTACTTC
CASSLSGQGAHSRQNIQYF
>.|TRBJ1-1|TRBV28|many
TGTGCCAGCAGTTGGCAGGGATTGAACACTGAAGCTTTCTTT
CASSWQGLNTEAFF
>.|TRBJ2-5|TRBV9|many
TGTGCCAGCAGCGTAGGGTTAGGCCAAGAGACCCAGTACTTC
CASSVGLGQETQYF